This T cell receptor beta chain was captured by sequencing in a study of patients and donors after allogeneic stem cell transplantation. This clonotype was seen a few times. CDR1 is MNHNY, CDR2 SVGAGI, per germline (reference sequence). This CDR3 has 13 amino acids. The V gene lost 2 bases and the J gene lost 8 bases, with 9 bases spanning the gap. TCRdb re-derived calls from the RT-PCR reads in MiXCR, one entry per CDR3 protein. The sample lists some 21,000 distinct CDR3 sequences; about 30% were seen once. This chain uses TRBV6-6 with TRBJ1-4; tentatively, D is TRBD1 (6 bases). Sample: blood, either unsorted or a sorted T cell fraction (not recorded which). The sequence was obtained from a human donor who was either an allogeneic HSCT recipient or a stem cell or donor lymphocyte infusion donor (not recorded which). It is not recorded whose cells these are; they may come from a transplant donor. CDR3 nucleotides: TGTGCCAGCAGTTACATAGGGGGAGAAAAACTGTTTTTT. This sequence encodes CASSYIGGEKLFF.